Following are 32 T cell receptor beta chains from one sample sequenced in a study of T cells in Graves' hyperthyroidism and ophthalmopathy. RNA transcripts served as the template for amplifying TCR beta CDR3 regions. First-round RT-PCR with HTBI primers amplified the TCR CDR3 region. TCRdb recomputed calls from the multiplex PCR reads with MiXCR, one row per CDR3 protein. The table includes more than 300,000 distinct CDR3 sequences, about 13% detected once. The sequencing sample was made of blood. The receptors were gathered from a woman younger than 30 with Graves' hyperthyroidism.

The rearrangement uses TRBV6-5 and TRBJ1-5; D is unclear. The CDR3 covers 12 residues. CDR1 is MNHEY and CDR2 is SVGAGI in the germline V gene. Deletions cut 4 bases from V and 4 bases from J, with 5 bases between. The CDR3 reads CASSSENQPQHF. CDR3 sequence (DNA): TGTGCCAGCAGTTCAGAGAATCAGCCCCAGCATTTT.

V is TRBV10-3 and J is TRBJ1-6; 9 bases fit TRBD1. This CDR3 is 16 amino acids long. The V segment lost 2 bases and the J segment 9 bases; nucleotides outside the gene matches: 8. Germline CDR1 reads ENHRY; CDR2 reads SYGVKD. DNA of the CDR3: TGTGCCATCAGTGAGCGCAGGACAGGGGATTTTTCACCCCTCCACTTT. Residues: CAISERRTGDFSPLHF.

The chain recombines TRBV28 with TRBJ2-7; 7 bases are shared with TRBD1. Losses at the gene ends were 3 bases for V and 7 bases for J; bases not matched to a gene: 6. This CDR3 has 13 amino acids. Per the germline V gene, CDR1 is MDHEN and CDR2 is SYDVKM. The CDR3, as DNA: TGTGCCAGCAGTTTCGGGACAGACCCGGAGCAGTACTTC. This gives the protein CASSFGTDPEQYF.

J is TRBJ2-7 and V is TRBV19; 7 positions agree with TRBD1. The trim removed 6 bases at V and 5 bases at J, leaving 4 bases unmatched. Per germline, CDR1 LNHDA and CDR2 SQIVND (reference sequence). The CDR3 length is 12 residues. Here the CDR3 DNA reads TGTGCCAGTAGCAAGACAGGGAACGAGCAGTACTTC. Translated: CASSKTGNEQYF.

V gene TRBV10-3 combines with J gene TRBJ2-1, with TRBD2 as a possible D gene (5 bases). V gave up 5 bases and J gave up 10 bases, with 9 bases separating them. Germline-derived CDR1 and CDR2 are ENHRY and SYGVKD. This CDR3 contains 11 residues. The CDR3 here is CAISTGGEQFF. CDR3 nucleotide sequence: TGTGCCATCAGTACCGGCGGGGAGCAGTTCTTC.

V usage is TRBV9 and J usage is TRBJ2-1, with TRBD2 matching 8 bases. The CDR3 runs to 12 residues. The junction had 3 bases not matched to a gene; V was cut back by 3 bases and J by 10 bases. Germline CDR1 reads SGDLS; CDR2 reads YYNGEE. Written as DNA, the CDR3 is TGTGCCAGCAGCGCTGCTAGCGGGGAGCAGTTCTTC. Its protein product is CASSAASGEQFF.

This clonotype was recorded at least ten times. V usage is TRBV13 and J usage is TRBJ2-7, with TRBD1 as a possible D gene (7 bases). V was trimmed by 6 bases and J by 6 bases, leaving 12 bases between them. Germline V CDR1 and CDR2: PRHDT, FYEKMQ (reference sequence). CDR3 length equals 12 residues. CDR3 in amino acids: CASREGQTEQYF. In nucleotides, the CDR3 is TGTGCCAGCAGGGAGGGACAGACCGAGCAGTACTTC.

This clonotype was detected many times. The rearrangement joins TRBV7-3 to TRBJ2-7; D is unresolved. CDR3 length: 15 residues. V lost 2 bases and J 2 bases, leaving 13 bases between the germline ends. CDR1 and CDR2 from the germline V gene are SGHTA and FQGTGA. The DNA of the CDR3 is TGTGCCAGCAGCTTAGGTCACGAGGTGACCTACGAGCAGTACTTC. The encoded protein is CASSLGHEVTYEQYF.

This clonotype occurred many times. J is TRBJ2-3 and V is TRBV7-8, with 7 bases fitting TRBD2. There are 14 residues in the CDR3. Germline V lookup: CDR1 SGHVS, CDR2 FQNEAQ. With 4 bases clipped from V and 6 bases from J, the junction kept 7 bases outside the gene matches. CDR3 DNA: TGTGCCAGCAGCTCCGTTATCGGGGGGGATACGCAGTATTTT. It yields the protein CASSSVIGGDTQYF.

This clonotype was recorded a few times. The chain recombines TRBV5-1 with TRBJ1-4, with 8 positions matching TRBD1. The CDR3 spans 17 residues. J gave up 0 bases and V 4 bases, and 8 bases lay outside the gene matches. CDR1 and CDR2 (germline): SGHRS, YFSETQ. CDR3 in amino acids: CASSPGTGLTTNEKLFF. CDR3 DNA: TGCGCCAGCAGCCCCGGGACAGGACTTACAACTAATGAAAAACTGTTTTTT.

This clonotype was counted many times. The chain is built from TRBV3-1 and TRBJ1-5, with 8 bases fitting TRBD1. From germline, CDR1 is LGHDT and CDR2 YNNKEL (reference sequence). V lost 5 bases, J lost 7 bases, and 4 bases stayed unmatched. The CDR3 totals 13 residues. The CDR3 is CASSMTGDQPQHF. For the CDR3, the DNA is TGTGCCAGCAGCATGACAGGGGACCAGCCCCAGCATTTT.

In this sample, this clonotype turned up many times. V gene TRBV4-2 combines with J gene TRBJ1-4; no definite D call. Germline CDR1 reads LGHNA; CDR2 reads YNFKEQ. Trimming took off 0 bases at V and 8 bases at J, with 4 bases between the two ends. The CDR3 length is 12 residues. The chain's CDR3 is CASSQEDEKLFF. CDR3 DNA: TGTGCCAGCAGCCAAGAGGACGAAAAACTGTTTTTT.

In this sample, this clonotype turned up a few times. This chain links TRBV6-1 with TRBJ1-1; D is uncertain. The CDR3 has 13 residues. The V and J ends lost 6 bases and 6 bases respectively, with 14 bases between them. Germline CDR1 MNHNS, CDR2 SASEGT. CDR3: CASSPGRSSEAFF. In DNA form, the CDR3 reads TGTGCCAGCAGCCCCGGCAGGTCGTCTGAAGCTTTCTTT.

This clonotype appeared once. The chain is built from TRBV7-2 and TRBJ1-1; D possibly corresponds to TRBD1 (5 bases). This CDR3 spans 14 amino acids. From germline, CDR1 is SGHTA and CDR2 FQGNSA. Trimming cost V 8 bases and J 4 bases, with 17 bases left between them. DNA of the CDR3: TGTGCCAGCTCACCTCTTGGACACCCCACTGAAGCTTTCTTT. Translated: CASSPLGHPTEAFF.

This clonotype was found a few times. The chain links TRBV4-1 to TRBJ1-6; D gene ambiguous. Germline-derived CDR1 and CDR2 are MGHRA and YSYEKL. Trimming took off 0 bases at V and 6 bases at J, with 12 bases between the two ends. CDR3 length equals 16 residues. The DNA of the CDR3 is TGCGCCAGCAGCCAAGAGGTTGGCAGCGCTAATTCACCCCTCCACTTT. It yields the protein CASSQEVGSANSPLHF.

At least ten counts were recorded for this clonotype. The chain has TRBV10-3 and TRBJ1-1; D gene uncertain. The CDR3 covers 14 residues. With 3 bases removed from V and 1 base from J, the gap between germline ends came to 9 bases. CDR1 is ENHRY, CDR2 SYGVKD, per germline. The CDR3 DNA follows: TGTGCCATCAGTGATAAAAGGGAGAACACTGAAGCTTTCTTT. Its translation is CAISDKRENTEAFF.

This chain connects TRBV15 to TRBJ1-2; tentatively, D is TRBD1 (6 bases). The V end was cut by 4 bases, the J end by 8 bases, with 20 bases between. Looked up from germline, CDR1 is LNHNV and CDR2 is YYDKDF (reference sequence). This CDR3 is 15 amino acids long. The CDR3 DNA reads as TGTGCCACCAGCATGGGGGATCGACAGGCTCAGGGCTACACCTTC. Protein sequence: CATSMGDRQAQGYTF.

CDR3 residues: CASTPGGVTEAFF. In nucleotides, the CDR3 is TGCGCCAGCACCCCAGGGGGCGTCACTGAAGCTTTCTTT. The chain uses TRBV4-1 and TRBJ1-1, with 8 bases aligning to TRBD1. Germline CDR1 reads MGHRA; CDR2 reads YSYEKL. The CDR3 is 13 amino acids. The ends lost 7 bases at V and 4 bases at J; junction bases unmatched: 5.

This clonotype was detected ten times or more. This chain links TRBV13 with TRBJ2-3; TRBD2 matches 12 bases. CDR3 length: 15 amino acids. Trimming removed 10 bases from V and 6 bases from J; junction bases left unmatched: 11. Germline CDR1 and CDR2: PRHDT and FYEKMQ (reference sequence). The CDR3 sequence: CATSTGLAGGDTQYF. CDR3 nucleotide sequence: TGTGCCACCTCAACGGGGCTAGCGGGAGGGGATACGCAGTATTTT.

This clonotype turned up a few times. The V and J genes are TRBV3-1 and TRBJ2-7; D possibly corresponds to TRBD1 (6 bases). Trimming took off 2 bases at V and 3 bases at J, with 17 bases between the two ends. CDR1 and CDR2 from the germline V gene are LGHDT and YNNKEL (reference sequence). The CDR3 has 16 residues. The CDR3 sequence is CASSQFGERTDYEQYF. The CDR3 DNA reads TGTGCCAGCAGCCAATTTGGGGAAAGGACAGACTACGAGCAGTACTTC.

This clonotype was seen ten or more times. V is TRBV7-9 and J is TRBJ2-7; a possible D gene is TRBD2 (5 bases). The CDR3 has 15 amino acids. Germline values: CDR1 SEHNR, CDR2 FQNEAQ (reference sequence). V lost 4 bases and J lost 5, with 18 bases in between. CDR3: CASSSFGPQRDEQYF. CDR3 nucleotides: TGTGCCAGCAGCTCCTTTGGGCCCCAGAGGGACGAGCAGTACTTC.

This clonotype turned up a few times. V and J are TRBV18 and TRBJ1-5, with D maybe TRBD1 (5 bases). V was pared by 4 bases and J by 3 bases, with 19 bases between. CDR1 and CDR2 from the germline V gene are KGHSH and LQKENI. This CDR3 spans 17 amino acids. For the CDR3, the DNA is TGTGCCAGCTCACGCCCCGTGGGGGTAGCCATCAATCAGCCCCAGCATTTT. This encodes CASSRPVGVAINQPQHF.

This clonotype showed up many times. The chain uses TRBV7-9 and TRBJ2-1; 9 nucleotides line up with TRBD2. Germline loops: CDR1 SEHNR, CDR2 FQNEAQ (reference sequence). This CDR3 is built from 16 residues. With V trimmed by 10 bases and J by 8 bases, 18 bases remained unmatched. DNA for the CDR3: TGTGCCACCCCACACCCCGCGGGAGGGCCAATCGATGAGCAGTTCTTC. Translating it yields CATPHPAGGPIDEQFF.

Ten or more counts support this clonotype. V and J are TRBV20-1 and TRBJ1-3, with no clear D. In germline, CDR1 is DFQATT, CDR2 SNEGSKA (reference sequence). CDR3 length: 11 amino acids. Trimming shortened V by 2 bases and J by 4 bases, and 3 bases separated the two germline ends. The CDR3 loop reads CSARLGNTIYF. The CDR3 nucleotides read TGCAGTGCTAGACTAGGAAACACCATATATTTT.

This clonotype was seen at least ten times. The V call is TRBV20-1, the J call TRBJ2-1; D perhaps matches TRBD2 (5 bases). The CDR3 extends over 13 amino acids. Looked up from germline, CDR1 is DFQATT and CDR2 is SNEGSKA (reference sequence). V was trimmed by 6 bases and J by 8 bases, leaving 17 bases between them. The CDR3: CSAIPGKAYEQFF. The DNA for the CDR3 is TGCAGTGCCATCCCGGGGAAGGCGTATGAGCAGTTCTTC.

This clonotype was found many times. The CDR3 DNA is TGTGCCAGCAGCCCTAGCCTTGCGTTTCAGCCCCAGCATTTT. Amino acid sequence: CASSPSLAFQPQHF. The chain links TRBV7-8 to TRBJ1-5; D not certain. The V and J ends lost 5 bases and 6 bases respectively, with 14 bases between them. This CDR3 has 14 residues. Germline CDR1 SGHVS, CDR2 FQNEAQ. Drawing the rest from reference TRBV7-8 and TRBJ1-5, the complete variable domain is GAGVSQSPRYKVAKRGQDVALRCDPISGHVSLFWYQQALGQGPEFLTYFQNEAQLDKSGLPSDRFFAERPEGSVSTLKIQRTQQEDSAVYLCASSPSLAFQPQHFGDGTRLSIL.

J is TRBJ2-5 and V is TRBV24-1; TRBD1 matches 9 bases. V trimming: 8 bases; J trimming: 5 bases; junction bases outside the gene matches: 11. CDR1 and CDR2 (germline): KGHDR, SFDVKD. The CDR3 spans 15 residues. CDR3: CATKPAGTGQETQYF. CDR3 nucleotides: TGTGCCACCAAACCCGCCGGGACAGGGCAGGAGACCCAGTACTTC.

This clonotype was seen ten or more times. This chain uses TRBV28 with TRBJ2-3; D is tentatively TRBD1 or TRBD2 (5 bases each). V was pared by 5 bases and J by 0 bases, with 9 bases between. The CDR3 has 14 residues. CDR1 and CDR2 from the germline V gene are MDHEN and SYDVKM. CDR3: CASSRGTSTDTQYF. The CDR3 region has the DNA TGTGCCAGCAGTAGAGGGACGAGCACAGATACGCAGTATTTT.

This chain links TRBV12-3 or TRBV12-4 with TRBJ1-3; D may be TRBD1 (5 bases). Trimming took 7 bases from V and 2 from J, leaving 12 bases between them. The CDR3 extends over 14 amino acids. CDR3 sequence reads: CASTRDRAGNTIYF. DNA of the CDR3: TGTGCCAGCACCCGCGACAGAGCTGGAAACACCATATATTTT.

This clonotype occurred many times. DNA for the CDR3: TGTGCCAGCAGAGCGGGGGGGACAACAGATACGCAGTATTTT. Its translation is CASRAGGTTDTQYF. The chain carries TRBV2 and TRBJ2-3; 10 nucleotides agree with TRBD2. Germline V gene sequence: CDR1 SNHLY, CDR2 FYNNEI. The junction had 3 bases not matched to a gene; V was cut back by 6 bases and J by 3 bases. This CDR3 is built from 14 residues.

This clonotype occurred a few times. A much larger clone differs by one base, so this may be a read error. The chain uses TRBV2 and TRBJ1-6; 8 bases fit TRBD1. This CDR3 comprises 16 residues. The V gene's germline CDR1 is SNHLY and CDR2 FYNNEI. In DNA form, the CDR3 reads TGTGCCAGCAGCCCCAGGGGGCCGGCCGATAATTCACCCCCCCACTTT. This sequence encodes CASSPRGPADNSPPHF.

The chain couples TRBV7-9 to TRBJ2-7; D unclear. This CDR3 is 14 amino acids long. V lost 4 bases and J 3 bases, leaving 13 bases between the germline ends. Germline V gene sequence: CDR1 SEHNR, CDR2 FQNEAQ (reference sequence). CDR3 bases: TGTGCCAGCAGCTCCCAGGCGCCATTCTACGAGCAGTACTTC. Translation: CASSSQAPFYEQYF.